The 24 T cell receptor beta chains reported below all come from one sample, sequenced in a study of shared clonotypes between healthy human individuals. Sequenced by immunoSEQ multiplex PCR; TCRdb stores in-frame clones only, minus some. The sample lists roughly 1,000,000 clones; about 80% were seen once. Input material: memory CD4+ T cells from PBMCs. Noted subset: CD45RA-negative fraction. All receptors derive from a man aged 18 to 30 in good health. Some clones in this sample may be carry-over from other donors' samples.

This chain links TRBV7-2 with TRBJ2-1; 10 nucleotides line up with TRBD2. J was trimmed by 4 bases and V by 2 bases; bases with no gene match: 5. This CDR3 is built from 16 residues. Germline CDR1 SGHTA, CDR2 FQGNSA. CDR3 loop: CASSLRRTSGYNEQFF. The CDR3, as DNA: TGTGCCAGCAGCTTAAGACGGACTAGCGGATACAATGAGCAGTTCTTC.

The chain combines TRBV7-2 with TRBJ1-5, with D hard to call. This CDR3 spans 14 amino acids. Trimming stripped 1 base from V and 0 bases from J, with 4 bases between. Germline assignment: CDR1 SGHTA and CDR2 FQGNSA. The CDR3 sequence is CASSLESSNQPQHF. In DNA, the CDR3 is TGTGCCAGCAGCTTAGAGTCTAGCAATCAGCCCCAGCATTTT.

For the CDR3, the DNA is TGCAGCGTTGTTGTTCTTACCGACGAGCAGTACTTC. As protein: CSVVVLTDEQYF. V is TRBV29-1 and J is TRBJ2-7; unclear D gene. The V gene lost 4 bases and the J gene lost 5 bases, with 12 bases spanning the gap. The CDR3 contains 12 residues. CDR1 SQVTM and CDR2 ANQGSEA come from the germline V gene.

The V and J genes are TRBV11-2 and TRBJ2-1; 8 nucleotides align to TRBD2. The germline V gene encodes CDR1 SGHAT and CDR2 FQNNGV. After removal of 5 bases from V and 4 bases from J, the junction contained 10 bases not matched to a gene. The CDR3 loop spans 16 amino acids. The CDR3 DNA follows: TGTGCCAGCAGCATCTCCAGCGGGAGTCTTTACAATGAGCAGTTCTTC. This sequence encodes CASSISSGSLYNEQFF.

The chain is built from TRBV27 and TRBJ1-4; TRBD1 is a possible D gene (5 bases). Per the germline V gene, CDR1 is MNHEY and CDR2 is SMNVEV (reference sequence). This CDR3 is built from 15 residues. The ends were cut back, 1 base at V and 7 bases at J, with 13 bases in the middle. The CDR3 DNA is TGTGCCAGCAGTTTATGGGGGGGACGAAGTGAAAAACTGTTTTTT. This encodes CASSLWGGRSEKLFF.

The chain employs TRBV18 and TRBJ2-7; D may correspond to TRBD1 or TRBD2 (5 bases each). Between the trimmed V and J ends, which lost 3 bases and 3 bases, there was a span of 12 bases. Germline V CDR1 and CDR2: KGHSH, LQKENI. This CDR3 contains 14 residues. CDR3 bases: TGTGCCAGCTCACCTGCCGGGGCCAACTACGAGCAGTACTTC. It yields the protein CASSPAGANYEQYF.

The chain links TRBV10-3 to TRBJ2-1; 10 bases are shared with TRBD2. Germline V gives CDR1 ENHRY, CDR2 SYGVKD. The trim removed 8 bases at V and 2 bases at J, leaving 12 bases unmatched. The CDR3 consists of 17 residues. The CDR3 coding sequence is TGTGCCATCGGGGGGAGATTAGCGGGAGGCACCTACAATGAGCAGTTCTTC. Amino acid sequence: CAIGGRLAGGTYNEQFF.

The chain is built from TRBV2 and TRBJ1-2, with D tentatively TRBD1 (6 bases). CDR3 size: 13 residues. Germline CDR1 SNHLY, CDR2 FYNNEI. V lost 4 bases and J lost 8, with 14 bases in between. The CDR3 DNA reads TGTGCCAGCAGTGTGTCAGGGGTAAGCGGCTACACCTTC. Its protein is CASSVSGVSGYTF.

The CDR3 bases are TGTGCCAGCAGCGGCACTAGCGGGAGTATATCCGAGCAGTACTTC. Its protein is CASSGTSGSISEQYF. The chain carries TRBV9 and TRBJ2-7, with 11 bases matching TRBD2. This CDR3 contains 15 residues. V gave up 3 bases and J gave up 6 bases; unmatched junction bases: 8. Germline V gene data show CDR1 as SGDLS and CDR2 as YYNGEE.

The V call is TRBV5-4, the J call TRBJ2-2; unclear D gene. CDR1 and CDR2 (germline): SGHNT, YYREEE (reference sequence). This CDR3 has 14 residues. V shed 4 bases and J shed 5 bases, with 12 bases lying between them. The CDR3 region is CASSPGLETGELFF. In nucleotides, the CDR3 is TGTGCCAGCAGCCCCGGCTTGGAGACCGGGGAGCTGTTTTTT. The full variable domain, rest sourced from reference TRBV5-4 and TRBJ2-2, is ETGVTQSPTHLIKTRGQQVTLRCSSQSGHNTVSWYQQALGQGPQFIFQYYREEENGRGNFPPRFSGLQFPNYSSELNVNALELDDSALYLCASSPGLETGELFFGEGSRLTVL.

The chain couples TRBV27 to TRBJ2-2; no clear D gene. CDR1 is MNHEY, CDR2 SMNVEV, per germline (reference sequence). V was trimmed by 1 base and J by 7 bases, leaving 7 bases between them. The CDR3 sequence is 13 residues long. The DNA for the CDR3 is TGTGCCAGCAGTTTATGGATAAGCGGGGAGCTGTTTTTT. It codes for CASSLWISGELFF.

The gene calls are TRBV30 and TRBJ2-3; D unclear. Trimming left V 2 bases short and J 6 bases short, with 9 bases between. The V gene's germline CDR1 is GTSNPN and CDR2 SVGIG (reference sequence). The CDR3 is made up of 12 amino acids. The CDR3 region has the DNA TGTGCCTGGAGTACCATCGGGGATACGCAGTATTTT. Protein: CAWSTIGDTQYF.

The J gene is TRBJ2-1, the V gene TRBV11-3; D not certain. This CDR3 contains 15 residues. Trimming took 1 base from V and 4 from J, leaving 11 bases between them. Germline loops: CDR1 SGHNT, CDR2 YENEEA. The CDR3 is CASSLGFTEYNEQFF. CDR3 nucleotide sequence: TGTGCCAGCAGCTTAGGGTTCACAGAGTACAATGAGCAGTTCTTC.

The chain uses TRBV7-9 and TRBJ1-2; unclear D gene. This CDR3 spans 14 amino acids. Deletions cut 2 bases from V and 6 bases from J, with 13 bases between. Germline V gene lookup returns CDR1 SEHNR and CDR2 FQNEAQ (reference sequence). CDR3 DNA sequence: TGTGCCAGCAGCTTAACCGGGTCCCGGGATGGCTACACCTTC. Translated, it gives CASSLTGSRDGYTF.

The V call is TRBV7-9, the J call TRBJ2-1; the D gene could be TRBD1 or TRBD2 (5 bases each). This CDR3 comprises 16 residues. Deletions cut 4 bases from V and 5 bases from J, with 18 bases between. Germline CDR1 and CDR2: SEHNR and FQNEAQ (reference sequence). CDR3 coding DNA: TGTGCCAGCAGCTCTAATCGGGGTCGACAGAACAATGAGCAGTTCTTC. Translation gives CASSSNRGRQNNEQFF.

The V gene is TRBV19, the J gene TRBJ2-5; the D call may be TRBD1 or TRBD2 (6 bases each). CDR3 size: 14 residues. Germline CDR1 reads LNHDA; CDR2 reads SQIVND (reference sequence). The V and J ends lost 6 bases and 10 bases respectively, with 21 bases between them. The CDR3 loop is CASRPVSGAAVQYF. The CDR3 bases are TGTGCCAGTAGGCCAGTGTCGGGGGCCGCGGTCCAGTACTTC.

The V call is TRBV2, the J call TRBJ2-7; 9 nucleotides agree with TRBD1. After removal of 6 bases from V and 6 bases from J, the junction contained 12 bases not matched to a gene. The CDR3 runs to 15 residues. Germline V gene data show CDR1 as SNHLY and CDR2 as FYNNEI. The CDR3 region has the DNA TGTGCCAGCAGATCCAGAGGACAGGGGTCGGGCGAGCAGTACTTC. Translated: CASRSRGQGSGEQYF.

The chain carries TRBV7-2 and TRBJ2-1; 10 bases are shared with TRBD2. This CDR3 comprises 17 residues. V shed 2 bases, J shed 5 bases, and the junction held 9 bases outside the gene matches. The V gene's germline CDR1 is SGHTA and CDR2 FQGNSA. For the CDR3, the DNA is TGTGCCAGCAGCTTATCGTTGACTAGCGGGCGGAACAATGAGCAGTTCTTC. Its translation is CASSLSLTSGRNNEQFF.

The V call is TRBV28, the J call TRBJ2-7; 8 bases fit TRBD2. In germline, CDR1 is MDHEN, CDR2 SYDVKM. There are 14 residues in the CDR3. After removal of 10 bases from V and 2 bases from J, the junction contained 10 bases not matched to a gene. The CDR3, as DNA: TGTGCCACCACATCGAGCGGGGGCACCTACGAGCAGTACTTC. Protein product: CATTSSGGTYEQYF.

The V gene is TRBV2, the J gene TRBJ1-1, with D hard to call. The germline V gene encodes CDR1 SNHLY and CDR2 FYNNEI. The CDR3 totals 15 residues. The V gene lost 0 bases and the J gene lost 6 bases, with 14 bases spanning the gap. Here the CDR3 DNA reads TGTGCCAGCAGTGAAGCGGTCGGGGAGGTGGCTGAAGCTTTCTTT. This gives the protein CASSEAVGEVAEAFF.

The V call is TRBV15, the J call TRBJ1-2; no clear D gene. Germline V gene data show CDR1 as LNHNV and CDR2 as YYDKDF (reference sequence). V shed 0 bases and J shed 2 bases, with 10 bases lying between them. This CDR3 is 15 amino acids long. The CDR3 region has the DNA TGTGCCACCAGCAGAGATGACGCTTTAAACTATGGCTACACCTTC. Translation: CATSRDDALNYGYTF.

This rearrangement joins TRBV7-9 to TRBJ2-7; 9 nucleotides match TRBD2. V trimming: 4 bases; J trimming: 1 base; junction bases outside the gene matches: 8. Germline V gene sequence: CDR1 SEHNR, CDR2 FQNEAQ (reference sequence). The CDR3 runs to 16 residues. Here the CDR3 DNA reads TGTGCCAGCAGCTCGCATGGAGCGGGAGGTTCCTACGAGCAGTACTTC. Translating it yields CASSSHGAGGSYEQYF.

The V gene is TRBV2, the J gene TRBJ2-1, with D possibly matching TRBD2 (6 bases). CDR3 length equals 17 residues. CDR1 is SNHLY and CDR2 is FYNNEI in the germline V gene. The ends were cut back, 3 bases at V and 7 bases at J, with 22 bases in the middle. The CDR3 spells CASSDSPSPLAGNEQFF. The CDR3 DNA sequence: TGTGCCAGCAGTGATTCACCTAGCCCTTTGGCGGGGAATGAGCAGTTCTTC.

This clone was picked up one time. This chain connects TRBV18 to TRBJ2-3; D perhaps matches TRBD1 (6 bases). The CDR3 has 17 amino acids. Between the trimmed V and J ends, which lost 0 bases and 4 bases, there was a span of 17 bases. The germline CDR1 and CDR2 sequences are KGHSH and LQKENI. The CDR3 spells CASSPPLGQSSPDTQYF. The CDR3 bases are TGTGCCAGCTCACCACCGTTAGGACAGTCGTCCCCAGATACGCAGTATTTT. Using reference TRBV18 and TRBJ2-3 for the parts outside the CDR3, the full variable domain is NAGVMQNPRHLVRRRGQEARLRCSPMKGHSHVYWYRQLPEEGLKFMVYLQKENIIDESGMPKERFSAEFPKEGPSILRIQQVVRGDSAAYFCASSPPLGQSSPDTQYFGPGTRLTVL.